This entry describes one T cell receptor (beta chain). What it binds is not known. These data are taken from a study of T cells after posttransplantation cyclophosphamide. Points from the study as a whole: Skin or GI-infiltrating T cells shared few TRB sequences with blood. Recipient CMV seropositivity and CMV reactivation strongly tracked TRB clonality.

The related graft donor's blood sample was taken on the day of bone marrow donation. Sequenced by immunoSEQ multiplex PCR; TCRdb stores in-frame clones only, minus some. The sample yields some 64,000 clones, roughly 93% seen once. The receptor's source is a woman aged 30 to 39 in good health and a related stem cell transplant donor. The sequenced material came from PBMCs.

Written as DNA, the CDR3 is TGTGCCTATTCCTATGGGGACTGTCTAATAGGAGAGACCCAGTACTTC. Protein: CAYSYGDCLIGETQYF. The rearrangement links TRBV9 to TRBJ2-5; D may be TRBD2 (6 bases). The length of the CDR3 is 16 residues. V gave up 10 bases and J gave up 4 bases, with 26 bases separating them. The V gene's germline CDR1 is SGDLS and CDR2 YYNGEE.